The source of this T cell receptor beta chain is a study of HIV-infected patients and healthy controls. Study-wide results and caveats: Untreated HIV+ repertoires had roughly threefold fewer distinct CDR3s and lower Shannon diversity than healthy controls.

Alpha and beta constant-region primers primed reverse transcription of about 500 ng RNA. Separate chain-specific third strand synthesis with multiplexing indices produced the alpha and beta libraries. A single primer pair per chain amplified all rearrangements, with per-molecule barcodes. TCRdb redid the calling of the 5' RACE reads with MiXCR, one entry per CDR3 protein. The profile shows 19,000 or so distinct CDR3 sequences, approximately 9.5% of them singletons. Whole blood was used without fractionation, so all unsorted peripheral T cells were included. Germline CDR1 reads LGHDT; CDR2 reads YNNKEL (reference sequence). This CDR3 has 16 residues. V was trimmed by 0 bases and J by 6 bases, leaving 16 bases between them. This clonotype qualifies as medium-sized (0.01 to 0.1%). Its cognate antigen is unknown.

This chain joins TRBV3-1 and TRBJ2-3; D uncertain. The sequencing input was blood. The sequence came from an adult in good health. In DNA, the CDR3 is TGTGCCAGCAGCCAAGACACGCGGATCCCCGGGGATACGCAGTATTTT. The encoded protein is CASSQDTRIPGDTQYF.